This entry lists 9 T cell receptor beta chains sequenced from one sample in a study of blood T cell repertoires in COVID-19. Method: immunoSEQ multiplex PCR; TCRdb's copy keeps in-frame clones and lacks some. Found here are 140,000 to 150,000 clones, around four fifths of them singletons; the top ten hold over 5%. Sequenced material: PBMCs or T cells enriched from blood (not recorded which). Receptor source: a woman aged 45-60 years who had recovered from COVID-19.

This clone was recorded only once. This chain joins TRBV5-4 and TRBJ2-1, with 11 bases matching TRBD2. Germline V gene data show CDR1 as SGHNT and CDR2 as YYREEE (reference sequence). With V trimmed by 4 bases and J by 0 bases, 12 bases remained unmatched. CDR3 length: 19 residues. The CDR3 DNA reads as TGTGCCAGCAGCCCCCGACTAGCGGGGACCCTTCGCTCCTACAATGAGCAGTTCTTC. Its protein is CASSPRLAGTLRSYNEQFF.

The V and J genes are TRBV7-2 and TRBJ1-2; D is possibly TRBD1 (5 bases). Germline CDR1 SGHTA, CDR2 FQGNSA. V lost 1 base to trimming and J lost 2 bases, with 11 bases between them. The CDR3 totals 15 residues. In DNA form, the CDR3 reads TGTGCCAGCAGCTTAGTCGAGCGACAGAACTATGGCTACACCTTC. Protein: CASSLVERQNYGYTF.

The chain uses TRBV5-1 and TRBJ1-2, with D maybe TRBD1 (6 bases). There are 12 residues in the CDR3. V lost 0 bases and J 8 bases, leaving 8 bases between the germline ends. Germline CDR1 reads SGHRS; CDR2 reads YFSETQ. CDR3 residues: CASSLAGEGYTF. In DNA, the CDR3 is TGCGCCAGCAGCTTGGCAGGGGAAGGCTACACCTTC.

The genes are TRBV4-2 and TRBJ1-4; tentative D call: TRBD1 (6 bases). This CDR3 region has 17 residues. The ends were cut back, 4 bases at V and 4 bases at J, with 19 bases in the middle. CDR1 is LGHNA and CDR2 is YNFKEQ in the germline V gene. The CDR3 DNA reads TGTGCCAGCAGCCTAGAGGAGTCGGGACACCTTAATGAAAAACTGTTTTTT. As protein: CASSLEESGHLNEKLFF.

This sequence joins TRBV6-5 and TRBJ1-1; D is undetermined. The CDR3 runs to 12 residues. Germline V gene sequence: CDR1 MNHEY, CDR2 SVGAGI. The V gene lost 10 bases and the J gene lost 0 bases, with 9 bases spanning the gap. The CDR3 loop is CATVHMNTEAFF. The CDR3 region has the DNA TGTGCCACCGTGCACATGAACACTGAAGCTTTCTTT.

The V gene is TRBV28, the J gene TRBJ2-5; D call uncertain. The V end was cut by 6 bases, the J end by 3 bases, with 11 bases between. The CDR3 length is 13 residues. From germline, CDR1 is MDHEN and CDR2 SYDVKM. CDR3 DNA: TGTGCCAGCAGCCTTACTACCAAAGAGACCCAGTACTTC. Protein sequence: CASSLTTKETQYF. Full variable domain (outside the CDR3, taken from reference TRBV28 and TRBJ2-5): DVKVTQSSRYLVKRTGEKVFLECVQDMDHENMFWYRQDPGLGLRLIYFSYDVKMKEKGDIPEGYSVSREKKERFSLILESASTNQTSMYLCASSLTTKETQYFGPGTRLLVL.

This clone was observed a single time. V usage is TRBV18 and J usage is TRBJ1-4; TRBD1 aligns across 9 bases. V gave up 1 base and J gave up 6 bases; unmatched junction bases: 3. The germline V gene has CDR1 KGHSH and CDR2 LQKENI. The CDR3 covers 15 residues. CDR3 sequence (DNA): TGTGCCAGCTCACCACTACAGGGGGCGTATGAAAAACTGTTTTTT. Translation gives CASSPLQGAYEKLFF. The whole variable domain, remainder taken from reference TRBV18 and TRBJ1-4, is NAGVMQNPRHLVRRRGQEARLRCSPMKGHSHVYWYRQLPEEGLKFMVYLQKENIIDESGMPKERFSAEFPKEGPSILRIQQVVRGDSAAYFCASSPLQGAYEKLFFGSGTQLSVL.

The chain couples TRBV28 to TRBJ1-1; 9 nucleotides align to TRBD1. V lost 11 bases, J lost 1 base, and 11 bases stayed unmatched. Looked up from germline, CDR1 is MDHEN and CDR2 is SYDVKM. This CDR3 has 15 residues. The CDR3 region is CAGFSSGQGNTEAFF. CDR3 coding DNA: TGTGCCGGATTCTCTTCGGGACAGGGGAACACTGAAGCTTTCTTT.

The gene calls are TRBV2 and TRBJ1-2; D might be TRBD1 (5 bases). In germline, CDR1 is SNHLY, CDR2 FYNNEI. The V and J ends lost 3 bases and 8 bases respectively, with 16 bases between them. The CDR3 totals 14 residues. The CDR3 nucleotides are TGTGCCAGCAGTGACCAGTTAGGGGCGGCCGGCTACACCTTC. It encodes CASSDQLGAAGYTF.